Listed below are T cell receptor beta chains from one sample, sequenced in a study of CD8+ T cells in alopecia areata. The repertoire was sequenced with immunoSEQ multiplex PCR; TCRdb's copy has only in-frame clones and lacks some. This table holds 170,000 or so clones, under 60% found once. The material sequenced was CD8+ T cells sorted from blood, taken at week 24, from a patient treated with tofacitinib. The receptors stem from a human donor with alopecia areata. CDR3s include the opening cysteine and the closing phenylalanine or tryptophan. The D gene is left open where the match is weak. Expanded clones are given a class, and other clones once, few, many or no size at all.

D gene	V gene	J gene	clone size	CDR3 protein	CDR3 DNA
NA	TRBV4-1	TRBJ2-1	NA	CASSQDSSYNEQFF	TGCGCCAGCAGCCAGGACAGCTCCTACAATGAGCAGTTCTTC
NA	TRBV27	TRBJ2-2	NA	CASSPGPGELFF	TGTGCCAGCAGTCCGGGACCCGGGGAGCTGTTTTTT
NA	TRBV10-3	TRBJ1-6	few	CATWETVNSPLHF	TGTGCCACCTGGGAAACAGTAAATTCACCCCTCCACTTT
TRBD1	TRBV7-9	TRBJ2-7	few	CASSSTDRAHYEQYF	TGTGCCAGCAGCTCGACTGACAGGGCCCACTACGAGCAGTACTTC
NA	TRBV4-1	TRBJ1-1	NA	CASSQDWTGNTEAFF	TGCGCCAGCAGCCAAGATTGGACCGGGAACACTGAAGCTTTCTTT
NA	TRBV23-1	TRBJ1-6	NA	CASSQSEGHNSPLHF	TGCGCCAGCAGTCAATCGGAGGGGCATAATTCACCCCTCCACTTT
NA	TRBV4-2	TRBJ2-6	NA	CASSQFSASGANVLTF	TGTGCCAGCAGCCAATTCTCGGCTTCTGGGGCCAACGTCCTGACTTTC
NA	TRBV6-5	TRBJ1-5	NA	CASGDRPQHF	TGTGCCAGCGGAGACCGGCCCCAGCATTTT
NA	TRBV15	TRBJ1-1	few	CATSRDSDSRTEAFF	TGTGCCACCAGCAGAGACTCGGACAGTCGGACTGAAGCTTTCTTT
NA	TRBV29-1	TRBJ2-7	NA	CSAGDHSYEQYF	TGCAGCGCGGGCGACCACTCCTACGAGCAGTACTTC
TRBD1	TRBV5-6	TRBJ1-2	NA	CASSSYFPDRDYGYTF	TGTGCCAGCAGCTCCTATTTCCCGGACAGGGACTATGGCTACACCTTC
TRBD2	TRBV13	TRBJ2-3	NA	CASSLGLAGALGTDTQYF	TGTGCCAGCAGCTTAGGGCTAGCGGGGGCGCTTGGCACAGATACGCAGTATTTT
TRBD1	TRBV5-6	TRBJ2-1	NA	CASSFGTGGLDEQFF	TGTGCCAGCAGCTTTGGTACAGGGGGATTAGATGAGCAGTTCTTC
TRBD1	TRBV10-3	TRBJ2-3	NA	CATGASGTGETDTQYF	TGTGCCACCGGAGCCTCCGGGACAGGGGAAACAGATACGCAGTATTTT
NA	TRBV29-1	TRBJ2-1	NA	CSVGWGVNEQFF	TGCAGCGTTGGTTGGGGGGTCAATGAGCAGTTCTTC
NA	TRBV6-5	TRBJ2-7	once	CASSYSPGSSYEQYF	TGTGCCAGCAGTTACTCCCCAGGGAGCTCCTACGAGCAGTACTTC
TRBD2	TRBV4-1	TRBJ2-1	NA	CASSQGITGLANNEQFF	TGCGCCAGCAGCCAAGGAATTACCGGACTAGCTAACAATGAGCAGTTCTTC
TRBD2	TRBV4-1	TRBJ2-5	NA	CASSQEGGLLGTQYF	TGCGCCAGCAGCCAAGAGGGAGGGCTCCTGGGGACCCAGTACTTC
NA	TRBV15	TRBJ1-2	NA	CATSRGNYGYTF	TGTGCCACCAGCAGAGGCAACTATGGCTACACCTTC
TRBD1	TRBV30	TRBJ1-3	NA	CAWSDDRGPGNTIYF	TGTGCCTGGAGTGATGACAGGGGACCTGGAAACACCATATATTTT
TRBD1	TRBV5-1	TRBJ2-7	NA	CASSMTGLSSYEQYF	TGCGCCAGCAGCATGACAGGGCTCAGCTCCTACGAGCAGTACTTC
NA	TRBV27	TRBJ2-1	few	CASSWTRLNEQFF	TGTGCCAGCAGCTGGACGAGACTCAATGAGCAGTTCTTC
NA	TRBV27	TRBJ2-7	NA	CASSSPGIYEQYF	TGTGCCAGCAGCTCGCCGGGCATCTACGAGCAGTACTTC
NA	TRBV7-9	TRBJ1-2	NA	CASSLKREYGYTF	TGTGCCAGCAGCTTAAAACGGGAGTATGGCTACACCTTC
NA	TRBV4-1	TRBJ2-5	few	CASSQVFSGETQYF	TGCGCCAGCAGCCAAGTATTCAGCGGGGAGACCCAGTACTTC
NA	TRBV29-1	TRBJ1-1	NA	CSAPLNTEAFF	TGCAGCGCCCCTCTAAACACTGAAGCTTTCTTT
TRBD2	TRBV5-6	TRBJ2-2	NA	CASSYGLGTTGELFF	TGTGCCAGCAGCTATGGACTAGGAACCACCGGGGAGCTGTTTTTT
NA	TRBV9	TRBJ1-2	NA	CASSRFDSGMSSGYTF	TGTGCCAGCAGCAGGTTTGACTCAGGGATGTCCTCTGGCTACACCTTC
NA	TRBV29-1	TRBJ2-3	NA	CSVEDGSTDTQYF	TGCAGCGTTGAAGACGGGAGCACAGATACGCAGTATTTT
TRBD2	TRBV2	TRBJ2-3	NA	CASSWGLAGFTDTQYF	TGTGCCAGCAGCTGGGGACTAGCGGGGTTCACAGATACGCAGTATTTT
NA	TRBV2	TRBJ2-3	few	CASSKGHSSTDTQYF	TGTGCCAGCAGTAAAGGACATTCGAGCACAGATACGCAGTATTTT
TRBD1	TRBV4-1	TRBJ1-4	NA	CASSQLGQGPQKLFF	TGCGCCAGCAGCCAATTAGGACAGGGACCCCAAAAACTGTTTTTT
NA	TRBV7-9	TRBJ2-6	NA	CASSLRQGYSGANVLTF	TGTGCCAGCAGCTTGAGGCAGGGGTACTCTGGGGCCAACGTCCTGACTTTC
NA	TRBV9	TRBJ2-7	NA	CASSVVENEQYF	TGTGCCAGCAGCGTAGTAGAAAACGAGCAGTACTTC
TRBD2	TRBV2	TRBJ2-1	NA	CASRLAGDNEQFF	TGTGCCAGCAGATTAGCGGGGGACAATGAGCAGTTCTTC
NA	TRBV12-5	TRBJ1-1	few	CASGEPGLFLKDTEAFF	TGTGCTAGTGGTGAACCGGGACTATTTCTAAAGGACACTGAAGCTTTCTTT
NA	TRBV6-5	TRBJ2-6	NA	CASSYWVSGANVLTF	TGTGCCAGCAGTTACTGGGTCTCTGGGGCCAACGTCCTGACTTTC
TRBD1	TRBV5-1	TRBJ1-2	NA	CASSFGTGYGYTF	TGCGCCAGCAGCTTCGGGACAGGTTACGGCTACACCTTC
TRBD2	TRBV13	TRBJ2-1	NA	CASSSVAGGPGEQFF	TGTGCCAGCAGCTCCGTAGCGGGGGGGCCAGGGGAGCAGTTCTTC
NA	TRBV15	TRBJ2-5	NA	CATSSWYQETQYF	TGTGCCACCAGCTCCTGGTACCAAGAGACCCAGTACTTC
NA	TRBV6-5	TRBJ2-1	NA	CASSYGSGNYNEQFF	TGTGCCAGCAGTTACGGGTCAGGGAACTACAATGAGCAGTTCTTC
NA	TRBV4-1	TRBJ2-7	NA	CASSQGGGYEQYF	TGCGCCAGCAGCCAAGGCGGCGGCTACGAGCAGTACTTC
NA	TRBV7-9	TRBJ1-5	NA	CASSAGNQPQHF	TGTGCCAGCAGCGCGGGCAATCAGCCCCAGCATTTT
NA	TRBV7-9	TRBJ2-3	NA	CASSGYSVGHSTDTQYF	TGTGCCAGCAGCGGATACTCCGTGGGGCACTCCACAGATACGCAGTATTTT
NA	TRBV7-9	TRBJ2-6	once	CASSSASQASGANVLTF	TGTGCCAGCAGCTCCGCATCTCAGGCCTCTGGGGCCAACGTCCTGACTTTC
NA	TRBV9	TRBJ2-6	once	CASSVEAGSGANVLTF	TGTGCCAGCAGCGTAGAGGCCGGCTCTGGGGCCAACGTCCTGACTTTC
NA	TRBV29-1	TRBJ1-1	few	CSVGWALNTEAFF	TGCAGCGTTGGATGGGCCTTGAACACTGAAGCTTTCTTT
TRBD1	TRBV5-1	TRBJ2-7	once	CASRDTTGRRPYEQYF	TGCGCCAGCCGAGATACGACAGGGAGAAGACCCTACGAGCAGTACTTC
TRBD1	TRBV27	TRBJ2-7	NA	CASGQGQNSYEQYF	TGTGCCAGTGGGCAGGGACAGAACTCCTACGAGCAGTACTTC
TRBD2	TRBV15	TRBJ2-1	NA	CATSRVIRGRGGRNEQFF	TGTGCCACCAGCAGAGTGATTCGCGGGCGGGGGGGCCGCAATGAGCAGTTCTTC
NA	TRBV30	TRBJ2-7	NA	CAWSVSRSYEQYF	TGTGCCTGGAGTGTGTCGCGGAGCTACGAGCAGTACTTC
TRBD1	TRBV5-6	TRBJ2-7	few	CASSFKLVRTGSDEQYF	TGTGCCAGCAGCTTCAAATTGGTCCGGACAGGGAGTGACGAGCAGTACTTC